These 17 T cell receptor beta chains came from one sample sequenced in a study of blood T cell repertoires in COVID-19. Sequencing used immunoSEQ multiplex PCR; TCRdb keeps in-frame clones, though not all of them. Among about 310,000 clones listed, over 85% were seen once. The specimen was PBMCs or T cells enriched from blood (not recorded which). These receptors all come from a woman under 40 who had recovered from COVID-19.

The chain recombines TRBV2 with TRBJ1-1; D unresolved. V was trimmed by 7 bases and J by 0 bases, leaving 9 bases between them. From germline, CDR1 is SNHLY and CDR2 FYNNEI. This CDR3 is 13 amino acids long. For the CDR3, the DNA is TGTGCCAGCAATCCGCGCCTGAACACTGAAGCTTTCTTT. Amino acids: CASNPRLNTEAFF.

The rearrangement joins TRBV3-1 (or the pseudogene TRBV3-2) to TRBJ2-3; 12 nucleotides line up with TRBD2. With V trimmed by 7 bases and J by 7 bases, 9 bases remained unmatched. This CDR3 is 15 amino acids long. Germline CDR1 reads LGHDT; CDR2 reads YNNKEL (reference sequence). DNA for the CDR3: TGTGCCAGCACCCGTTCCGGACTAGCGGGATATACGCAGTATTTT. This gives the protein CASTRSGLAGYTQYF.

The chain employs TRBV3-1 (or the pseudogene TRBV3-2) and TRBJ2-7, with a weak D call TRBD1 (5 bases). This CDR3 is built from 13 residues. The germline V gene has CDR1 LGHDT and CDR2 YNNKEL (reference sequence). Trimming pared 4 bases from V and 1 base from J, leaving 8 bases between. The DNA of the CDR3 is TGTGCCAGCAGCCCCAGGACATCCTACGAGCAGTACTTC. Its translation is CASSPRTSYEQYF.

CDR3 region: CASSQGYSLADTQYF. The DNA of the CDR3 is TGCGCCAGCAGCCAAGGTTACAGTTTGGCAGATACGCAGTATTTT. The chain combines TRBV4-1 with TRBJ2-3; D is unclear. CDR1 and CDR2 (germline): MGHRA, YSYEKL. The length of the CDR3 is 15 residues. V lost 1 base, J lost 4 bases, and 12 bases lay in between.

The chain employs TRBV30 and TRBJ1-5, with no clear D. CDR3 length equals 13 residues. Per the germline V gene, CDR1 is GTSNPN and CDR2 is SVGIG (reference sequence). V was clipped by 1 base and J by 7 bases, with 11 bases between them. The CDR3 here is CAWSEEGDQPQHF. Written as DNA, the CDR3 is TGTGCCTGGAGTGAAGAGGGAGACCAGCCCCAGCATTTT.

The V and J genes are TRBV2 and TRBJ1-2; D is unclear. The CDR3 runs 15 residues. The germline V and J ends were trimmed by 3 bases and 4 bases, with 15 bases remaining between them. Germline loops: CDR1 SNHLY, CDR2 FYNNEI. CDR3 loop: CASSDINGDIYGYTF. The CDR3 DNA is TGTGCCAGCAGTGACATCAACGGGGATATCTATGGCTACACCTTC.

This chain connects TRBV19 to TRBJ1-1, with 8 positions matching TRBD1. V shed 6 bases and J 2 bases; nucleotides not matched to a gene: 14. The CDR3 covers 17 residues. Looked up from germline, CDR1 is LNHDA and CDR2 is SQIVND (reference sequence). This CDR3 is CASSHHMDRAVNTEAFF. The CDR3 coding sequence is TGTGCCAGTAGCCACCATATGGACAGGGCGGTTAACACTGAAGCTTTCTTT. The variable domain in full, with the rest retrieved from reference TRBV19 and TRBJ1-1, is DGGITQSPKYLFRKEGQNVTLSCEQNLNHDAMYWYRQDPGQGLRLIYYSQIVNDFQKGDIAEGYSVSREKKESFPLTVTSAQKNPTAFYLCASSHHMDRAVNTEAFFGQGTRLTVV.

The chain links TRBV5-1 to TRBJ2-1; D unresolved. The CDR3 loop spans 10 amino acids. V was clipped by 7 bases and J by 7 bases, with 6 bases between them. Germline V CDR1 and CDR2: SGHRS, YFSETQ. CDR3 amino acids: CASSGNEQFF. CDR3 sequence (DNA): TGCGCCAGCTCCGGGAATGAGCAGTTCTTC.

Comments on this clone: Additional DNA sequences in this sample encode the identical CDR3. The chain carries TRBV6-5 and TRBJ2-7, with TRBD2 matching 15 bases. V trimming: 3 bases; J trimming: 4 bases; junction bases outside the gene matches: 1. The germline CDR1 and CDR2 sequences are MNHEY and SVGAGI. This CDR3 region has 15 residues. CDR3 region: CASSYGLAGGYEQYF. The DNA of the CDR3 is TGTGCCAGCAGTTATGGACTAGCGGGAGGGTACGAGCAGTACTTC.

The rearrangement uses TRBV5-6 and TRBJ2-3; weak D call: TRBD2 (6 bases). The CDR3 is 13 amino acids. V was pared by 1 base and J by 4 bases, with 7 bases between. Germline assignment: CDR1 SGHDT and CDR2 YYEEEE. DNA for the CDR3: TGTGCCAGCAGCTTGTGGGGGGCAGATACGCAGTATTTT. It codes for CASSLWGADTQYF. Full variable domain (outside the CDR3, taken from reference TRBV5-6 and TRBJ2-3): DAGVTQSPTHLIKTRGQQVTLRCSPKSGHDTVSWYQQALGQGPQFIFQYYEEEERQRGNFPDRFSGHQFPNYSSELNVNALLLGDSALYLCASSLWGADTQYFGPGTRLTVL.

J is TRBJ1-5 and V is TRBV6-5, with a weak D call TRBD1 (6 bases). CDR3 length: 16 residues. Trimming cost V 2 bases and J 3 bases, with 14 bases left between them. The germline V gene has CDR1 MNHEY and CDR2 SVGAGI. CDR3 residues: CASSYLPGATNQPQHF. The DNA for the CDR3 is TGTGCCAGCAGTTACCTCCCAGGGGCAACCAATCAGCCCCAGCATTTT.

This chain joins TRBV18 and TRBJ2-2; 7 positions agree with TRBD2. In germline, CDR1 is KGHSH, CDR2 LQKENI. The CDR3 totals 16 residues. V lost 6 bases, J lost 0 bases, and 7 bases stayed unmatched. CDR3 residues: CASSLTSDSNTGELFF. DNA for the CDR3: TGTGCCAGCTCGCTTACTAGCGATTCGAACACCGGGGAGCTGTTTTTT.

The chain's CDR3 is CASSYSVGPIPEAFF. DNA for the CDR3: TGTGCCAGCAGTTACTCGGTTGGGCCCATACCTGAAGCTTTCTTT. The V and J genes are TRBV6-5 and TRBJ1-1; D not certain. The V gene lost 0 bases and the J gene lost 6 bases, with 14 bases spanning the gap. The germline CDR1 and CDR2 sequences are MNHEY and SVGAGI. The CDR3 totals 15 residues.

The chain links TRBV5-1 to TRBJ2-3, with D maybe TRBD2 (6 bases). This CDR3 is built from 17 residues. Germline V gene data show CDR1 as SGHRS and CDR2 as YFSETQ. The V end lost 0 bases, the J end lost 0 bases, and 14 bases lay between the germline ends. The CDR3 DNA is TGCGCCAGCAGCTTGGGGGGTAGCGGCCTTAGCACAGATACGCAGTATTTT. Its translation: CASSLGGSGLSTDTQYF.

This chain connects TRBV10-3 to TRBJ1-1, with D perhaps TRBD1 (6 bases). Deletions cut 5 bases from V and 1 base from J, with 11 bases between. Per germline, CDR1 ENHRY and CDR2 SYGVKD. CDR3 length: 14 amino acids. The CDR3 coding sequence is TGTGCCATCAGTACCGGACAGAAGAACACTGAAGCTTTCTTT. This sequence encodes CAISTGQKNTEAFF.

The chain joins TRBV9 to TRBJ2-5, with no clear D. Trimming left V 0 bases short and J 4 bases short, with 13 bases between. The CDR3 is made up of 15 amino acids. Germline CDR1 SGDLS, CDR2 YYNGEE. The CDR3 DNA reads TGTGCCAGCAGCGTAGGTGGCATCTCAGTAGAGACCCAGTACTTC. This gives the protein CASSVGGISVETQYF.

The chain has TRBV28 and TRBJ2-1, with 8 bases identical to TRBD2. V was pared by 0 bases and J by 5 bases, with 6 bases of the junction left unmatched. The CDR3 is made up of 16 amino acids. Germline CDR1 MDHEN, CDR2 SYDVKM. The CDR3 loop reads CASSLWVSGMNNEQFF. CDR3 in DNA: TGTGCCAGCAGTTTATGGGTTAGCGGGATGAACAATGAGCAGTTCTTC.